One sample yielded the 30 T cell receptor beta chains listed below, sequenced in a study of cytomegalovirus exposure and HLA in healthy donors (dated by TCRdb to 2016 to 2017). Library prep was done by the immunoSEQ multiplex PCR assay. For the multiplex PCR, a mixture combining 60 forward primers for TCR Vbeta segments and 13 reverse primers for TCR Jbeta segments was used. In its TCRdb copy, this immuneACCESS table keeps in-frame sequences only and misses some clones. Where compared with another copy, unresolved V genes explain less than half of these, and the others have no known cause. This sample gives more than 95,000 clones in total; less than 80% of them show up just once. The ten largest clones capture 3.5% to 4.5% of the sample. The specimen was PBMCs. All receptors come from a man aged 25 to 45 in good health and CMV-seronegative.

V gene TRBV5-4 combines with J gene TRBJ2-3, with D perhaps TRBD1 (5 bases). V was cut by 2 bases and J by 3 bases, with 13 bases left in between. The CDR3 extends over 15 amino acids. The germline V gene encodes CDR1 SGHNT and CDR2 YYREEE (reference sequence). The CDR3 spells CASSFLGVETDTQYF. The CDR3 region has the DNA TGTGCCAGCAGCTTTCTAGGGGTTGAGACAGATACGCAGTATTTT.

V is TRBV29-1 and J is TRBJ1-2; the D is unclear. CDR3 length equals 14 residues. V was pared by 0 bases and J by 5 bases, with 13 bases between. Per the germline V gene, CDR1 is SQVTM and CDR2 is ANQGSEA. The CDR3: CSVEDQTTGYGYTF. The CDR3 bases are TGCAGCGTTGAAGATCAGACAACGGGATATGGCTACACCTTC.

This clone has just one count. This chain links TRBV6-1 with TRBJ2-7; 8 positions match TRBD2. Germline V gives CDR1 MNHNS, CDR2 SASEGT. This CDR3 has 13 residues. V trimming: 9 bases; J trimming: 6 bases; junction bases outside the gene matches: 10. The CDR3 region is CASLFGGASEQYF. CDR3 nucleotides: TGTGCCAGTCTCTTCGGGGGGGCGAGCGAGCAGTACTTC.

This chain joins TRBV19 and TRBJ2-7; 11 nucleotides line up with TRBD2. This CDR3 contains 15 residues. V trimming: 5 bases; J trimming: 1 base; junction bases outside the gene matches: 4. Germline V gene lookup returns CDR1 LNHDA and CDR2 SQIVND (reference sequence). CDR3 DNA sequence: TGTGCCAGTAGTTTCGCTAGCGGGGGGTCCTACGAGCAGTACTTC. It codes for CASSFASGGSYEQYF.

This chain connects TRBV28 to TRBJ1-4; unclear D gene. Germline assignment: CDR1 MDHEN and CDR2 SYDVKM. The CDR3 contains 12 residues. The V end lost 7 bases, the J end lost 7 bases, and 10 bases lay between the germline ends. CDR3 DNA: TGTGCCAGCACCTCTCCCAGTGAAAAACTGTTTTTT. Residues: CASTSPSEKLFF.

The gene calls are TRBV19 and TRBJ1-4; TRBD1 agrees at 8 bases. Looked up from germline, CDR1 is LNHDA and CDR2 is SQIVND (reference sequence). With 5 bases clipped from V and 0 bases from J, the junction kept 8 bases outside the gene matches. The CDR3 runs 17 residues. The DNA of the CDR3 is TGTGCCAGTAGTTACTTGGGACAGGCCGCAACTAATGAAAAACTGTTTTTT. It specifies CASSYLGQAATNEKLFF.

In this sample, this clone turned up a few times. The V call is TRBV18, the J call TRBJ1-1; the match to TRBD1 covers 7 bases. Germline V CDR1 and CDR2: KGHSH, LQKENI. The CDR3 covers 13 residues. J gave up 0 bases and V 9 bases, and 4 bases lay outside the gene matches. The CDR3 is CASRDSLNTEAFF. The CDR3 DNA reads as TGTGCCAGTAGGGACAGTTTGAACACTGAAGCTTTCTTT.

The chain couples TRBV5-4 to TRBJ2-1; D remains ambiguous. The CDR3 covers 16 residues. Deletions cut 0 bases from V and 0 bases from J, with 10 bases between. Germline V CDR1 and CDR2: SGHNT, YYREEE (reference sequence). CDR3 sequence reads: CASSLAHKSSYNEQFF. CDR3 DNA sequence: TGTGCCAGCAGCTTGGCTCACAAATCCTCCTACAATGAGCAGTTCTTC.

The rearrangement joins TRBV27 to TRBJ2-3; 7 bases line up with TRBD2. The CDR3 runs to 16 residues. The germline V gene encodes CDR1 MNHEY and CDR2 SMNVEV (reference sequence). V was clipped by 3 bases and J by 2 bases; unmatched bases: 8. CDR3: CASSLIAGENTDTQYF. CDR3 DNA: TGTGCCAGCAGTTTGATCGCGGGGGAGAACACAGATACGCAGTATTTT.

J is TRBJ1-6 and V is TRBV28; 9 bases agree with TRBD1. The V segment lost 6 bases and the J segment 9 bases; nucleotides outside the gene matches: 9. The CDR3 is 15 amino acids. From germline, CDR1 is MDHEN and CDR2 SYDVKM. CDR3 residues: CASSAGTGLSSPLHF. The CDR3 nucleotides read TGTGCCAGCAGCGCCGGGACAGGGTTGAGTTCACCCCTCCACTTT.

The rearrangement joins TRBV5-1 to TRBJ2-7; tentatively, D is TRBD1 (6 bases). The CDR3 loop spans 14 amino acids. Germline CDR1 reads SGHRS; CDR2 reads YFSETQ. V lost 3 bases, J lost 5 bases, and 15 bases lay in between. The CDR3 DNA reads TGCGCCAGCAGCTCCACAATAGACAGGAACGAGCAGTACTTC. Amino acids: CASSSTIDRNEQYF. The full variable domain, with the rest looked up from reference TRBV5-1 and TRBJ2-7, is KAGVTQTPRYLIKTRGQQVTLSCSPISGHRSVSWYQQTPGQGLQFLFEYFSETQRNKGNFPGRFSGRQFSNSRSEMNVSTLELGDSALYLCASSSTIDRNEQYFGPGTRLTVT.

The rearrangement joins TRBV9 to TRBJ1-3; 8 bases fit TRBD1. V gave up 4 bases and J gave up 3 bases; unmatched junction bases: 6. The CDR3 runs 15 residues. The germline gives CDR1 SGDLS, CDR2 YYNGEE. The CDR3 coding sequence is TGTGCCAGCAGCATCCAGGGGGCGATTGGAAACACCATATATTTT. Protein: CASSIQGAIGNTIYF.

This clone has just a few counts. This chain connects TRBV6-5 to TRBJ1-1; D not resolved. V was pared by 6 bases and J by 1 base, with 12 bases between. There are 14 residues in the CDR3. Germline V gene data show CDR1 as MNHEY and CDR2 as SVGAGI. The CDR3 region is CASRQTLRNTEAFF. The CDR3 region has the DNA TGTGCCAGCAGGCAGACTTTAAGGAACACTGAAGCTTTCTTT.

This clone was counted a single time. The V and J genes are TRBV27 and TRBJ2-3, with D possibly TRBD1 on 6 matching bases. Deletions cut 6 bases from V and 1 base from J, with 14 bases between. The germline gives CDR1 MNHEY, CDR2 SMNVEV (reference sequence). The CDR3 runs to 15 residues. CDR3 residues: CASSNRAVGTDTQYF. The CDR3 nucleotides read TGTGCCAGCAGCAACAGGGCCGTGGGCACAGATACGCAGTATTTT.

The V and J genes are TRBV2 and TRBJ1-2; maybe TRBD1 (5 bases). V was pared by 1 base and J by 6 bases, with 9 bases between. Germline loops: CDR1 SNHLY, CDR2 FYNNEI. CDR3 length: 13 residues. CDR3 in DNA: TGTGCCAGCAGTGAAGACAGGACGGATGGCTACACCTTC. Encoded protein: CASSEDRTDGYTF.

This CDR3 reads CASSLQQGPYEQYF. DNA for the CDR3: TGCGCCAGCAGCTTGCAGCAGGGGCCCTACGAGCAGTACTTC. This chain uses TRBV5-1 with TRBJ2-7; a possible D gene is TRBD1 (6 bases). Germline V gives CDR1 SGHRS, CDR2 YFSETQ. V gave up 1 base and J gave up 2 bases, with 10 bases separating them. The CDR3 covers 14 residues.

The CDR3 spells CASSVGPATPYGYTF. CDR3 nucleotides: TGTGCCAGCAGCGTAGGGCCCGCGACTCCTTATGGCTACACCTTC. The V gene is TRBV9, the J gene TRBJ1-2; no reliable D call. CDR3 length: 15 amino acids. V shed 0 bases and J shed 5 bases, with 14 bases lying between them. From germline, CDR1 is SGDLS and CDR2 YYNGEE.

The chain carries TRBV28 and TRBJ1-2, with a tentative D call TRBD1 (5 bases). The V and J ends lost 4 bases and 0 bases respectively, with 15 bases between them. CDR3 length: 16 amino acids. Looked up from germline, CDR1 is MDHEN and CDR2 is SYDVKM. CDR3 coding DNA: TGTGCCAGCAGTTCCCCCGGGGGGGTAACTAACTATGGCTACACCTTC. Translating it yields CASSSPGGVTNYGYTF.

This chain uses TRBV11-2 with TRBJ1-1; a weak D match, TRBD1 (6 bases). This CDR3 contains 14 residues. With 0 bases removed from V and 4 bases from J, the gap between germline ends came to 9 bases. Germline V CDR1 and CDR2: SGHAT, FQNNGV. CDR3 sequence reads: CASSLEVRGTEAFF. In DNA, the CDR3 is TGTGCCAGCAGCTTAGAGGTCAGGGGCACTGAAGCTTTCTTT.

The chain links TRBV5-4 to TRBJ2-7; possibly TRBD1 for D (5 bases). Per germline, CDR1 SGHNT and CDR2 YYREEE (reference sequence). V was shortened by 2 bases and J by 3 bases, with 9 bases between the two germline ends. The CDR3 runs 13 residues. The CDR3 reads CASSFGASYEQYF. The CDR3 DNA reads as TGTGCCAGCAGCTTTGGGGCTAGCTACGAGCAGTACTTC.

This clone turned up a few times. The chain joins TRBV7-2 to TRBJ2-2; a weak D match, TRBD2 (5 bases). The V gene lost 2 bases and the J gene lost 3 bases, with 13 bases spanning the gap. This CDR3 comprises 16 residues. Per germline, CDR1 SGHTA and CDR2 FQGNSA. The CDR3, as DNA: TGTGCCAGCAGCTTAAACTTTGGACTGTACACCGGGGAGCTGTTTTTT. Amino acid sequence: CASSLNFGLYTGELFF.

This chain uses TRBV2 with TRBJ2-2; possibly TRBD1 for D (6 bases). Trimming pared 6 bases from V and 6 bases from J, leaving 11 bases between. The CDR3 totals 13 residues. Germline V lookup: CDR1 SNHLY, CDR2 FYNNEI. The CDR3 loop is CASRVQGAGELFF. The CDR3 nucleotides read TGTGCCAGCAGGGTACAGGGCGCCGGGGAGCTGTTTTTT. Full variable domain (missing parts from reference TRBV2 and TRBJ2-2): EPEVTQTPSHQVTQMGQEVILRCVPISNHLYFYWYRQILGQKVEFLVSFYNNEISEKSEIFDDQFSVERPDGSNFTLKIRSTKLEDSAMYFCASRVQGAGELFFGEGSRLTVL.

The chain links TRBV10-3 to TRBJ1-1; the D is unclear. Germline lookup yields CDR1 ENHRY and CDR2 SYGVKD. The CDR3 loop spans 12 amino acids. V was clipped by 6 bases and J by 6 bases, with 11 bases between them. CDR3 DNA sequence: TGTGCCATCAGCCTCGAGGGTTCTGAAGCTTTCTTT. As protein: CAISLEGSEAFF.

The CDR3 region has the DNA TGTGCCAGCAGCCTGGACAGGGGGCGAGAGACCCAGTACTTC. Translating gives CASSLDRGRETQYF. The chain is built from TRBV5-4 and TRBJ2-5; 11 bases line up with TRBD1. This CDR3 comprises 14 residues. Losses at the gene ends were 4 bases for V and 4 bases for J; bases not matched to a gene: 3. Looked up from germline, CDR1 is SGHNT and CDR2 is YYREEE (reference sequence).

The rearrangement joins TRBV28 to TRBJ1-1, with D perhaps TRBD1 (6 bases). The germline V gene encodes CDR1 MDHEN and CDR2 SYDVKM. V dropped 7 bases and J dropped 2 bases, with 17 bases sitting between them. CDR3 length equals 15 residues. This CDR3 reads CASTLGGAINTEAFF. The CDR3 DNA follows: TGTGCCAGCACCCTAGGGGGGGCGATCAACACTGAAGCTTTCTTT.

The rearrangement links TRBV28 to TRBJ1-5, with a possible D match to TRBD1 (6 bases). V was pared by 1 base and J by 7 bases, with 14 bases between. Germline values: CDR1 MDHEN, CDR2 SYDVKM. The CDR3 has 15 residues. CDR3 region: CASSLSGQGHQPQHF. The CDR3 DNA follows: TGTGCCAGCAGTTTATCAGGGCAGGGGCACCAGCCCCAGCATTTT.

The chain combines TRBV11-2 with TRBJ2-3; D is uncertain. From germline, CDR1 is SGHAT and CDR2 FQNNGV. The CDR3 is made up of 16 amino acids. Trimming stripped 3 bases from V and 3 bases from J, with 16 bases between. CDR3 sequence (DNA): TGTGCCAGCAGCTTGGGCCCCAATCCGATTACAGATACGCAGTATTTT. Translating it yields CASSLGPNPITDTQYF.

V is TRBV6-5 and J is TRBJ2-2; D possibly corresponds to TRBD2 (5 bases). CDR1 and CDR2 from the germline V gene are MNHEY and SVGAGI. This CDR3 contains 14 residues. Trimming shortened V by 3 bases and J by 6 bases, and 11 bases separated the two germline ends. The CDR3 sequence is CASSYGSLPGELFF. The DNA for the CDR3 is TGTGCCAGCAGTTATGGGAGTCTCCCCGGGGAGCTGTTTTTT.

A few counts support this clone. This sequence joins TRBV6-5 and TRBJ1-1, with D perhaps matching TRBD1 (5 bases). V shed 5 bases and J shed 4 bases, with 11 bases lying between them. The CDR3 extends over 13 amino acids. The germline gives CDR1 MNHEY, CDR2 SVGAGI. The CDR3 is CASSPLGGTEAFF. Here the CDR3 DNA reads TGTGCCAGCAGTCCCCTCGGGGGCACTGAAGCTTTCTTT.

The V and J genes are TRBV9 and TRBJ2-2; D possibly corresponds to TRBD1 (5 bases). Germline CDR1 is SGDLS and CDR2 is YYNGEE. This CDR3 region has 13 residues. The germline V and J ends were trimmed by 4 bases and 6 bases, with 10 bases remaining between them. CDR3 amino acids: CASSLTAAGELFF. CDR3 coding DNA: TGTGCCAGCAGCTTGACAGCAGCCGGGGAGCTGTTTTTT.